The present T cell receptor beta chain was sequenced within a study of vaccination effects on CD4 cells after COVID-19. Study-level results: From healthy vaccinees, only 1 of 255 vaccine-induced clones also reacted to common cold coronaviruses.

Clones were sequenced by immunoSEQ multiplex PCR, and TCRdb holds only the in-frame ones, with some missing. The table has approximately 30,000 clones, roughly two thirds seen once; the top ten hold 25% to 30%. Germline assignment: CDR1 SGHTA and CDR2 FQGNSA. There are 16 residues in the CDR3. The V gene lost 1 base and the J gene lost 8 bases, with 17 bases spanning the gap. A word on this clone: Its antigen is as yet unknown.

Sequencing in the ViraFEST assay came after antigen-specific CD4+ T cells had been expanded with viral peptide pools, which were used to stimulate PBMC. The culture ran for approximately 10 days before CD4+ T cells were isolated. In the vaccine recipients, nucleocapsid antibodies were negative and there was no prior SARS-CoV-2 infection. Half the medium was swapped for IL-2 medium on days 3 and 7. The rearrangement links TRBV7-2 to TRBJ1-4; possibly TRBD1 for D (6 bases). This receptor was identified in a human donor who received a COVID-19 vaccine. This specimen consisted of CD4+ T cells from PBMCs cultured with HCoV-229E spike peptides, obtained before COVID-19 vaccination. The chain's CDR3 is CASSLVGGRGSEKLFF. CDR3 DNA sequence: TGTGCCAGCAGCTTAGTAGGCGGCAGGGGCAGCGAAAAACTGTTTTTT.